Following are 15 T cell receptor beta chains from one sample sequenced in a study of T cell responses to AZD1222 COVID-19 vaccine. Only in-frame clones appear in the TCRdb table, and some are missing; sequencing was by immunoSEQ multiplex PCR. The repertoire holds over 150,000 clones, with over 75% as singletons. This material consisted of peripheral blood, taken on day 0 of AZD1222 vaccination. The origin of the receptors is an adult in good health.

The rearrangement links TRBV19 to TRBJ1-5; D may be TRBD1 (6 bases). CDR3 length equals 18 residues. Trimming pared 3 bases from V and 6 bases from J, leaving 24 bases between. In germline, CDR1 is LNHDA, CDR2 SQIVND (reference sequence). CDR3 protein: CASSISPNYRVQGQPQHF. The CDR3 DNA is TGTGCCAGTAGTATTTCGCCTAACTACAGGGTTCAAGGTCAGCCCCAGCATTTT.

V and J are TRBV7-3 and TRBJ2-2, with a possible D match to TRBD2 (6 bases). Germline V CDR1 and CDR2: SGHTA, FQGTGA. This CDR3 contains 15 residues. V dropped 5 bases and J dropped 4 bases, with 14 bases sitting between them. The CDR3 loop reads CASSRDSFTTGELFF. CDR3 coding DNA: TGTGCCAGCAGCCGGGACTCTTTTACCACCGGGGAGCTGTTTTTT.

V and J are TRBV18 and TRBJ2-2, with D maybe TRBD2 (5 bases). Germline values: CDR1 KGHSH, CDR2 LQKENI. CDR3 length: 13 amino acids. V was shortened by 3 bases and J by 3 bases, with 5 bases between the two germline ends. Written as DNA, the CDR3 is TGTGCCAGCTCACCGCGGGACACCGGGGAGCTGTTTTTT. Translating it yields CASSPRDTGELFF.

This chain links TRBV6-4 with TRBJ1-6; D gene uncertain. The CDR3 has 13 residues. Trimming removed 6 bases from V and 6 bases from J, with 9 bases in between. The germline CDR1 and CDR2 sequences are MRHNA and SNTAGT. CDR3 sequence (DNA): TGTGCCAGCAGCCAGGAGTTTAATTCACCCCTCCACTTT. It codes for CASSQEFNSPLHF.

V gene TRBV7-2 combines with J gene TRBJ2-7; D not resolved. In germline, CDR1 is SGHTA, CDR2 FQGNSA. This CDR3 is built from 14 residues. V was clipped by 4 bases and J by 1 base, with 11 bases between them. The CDR3 DNA is TGTGCCAGCAGCTCCTCCGTGGGGTCCTACGAGCAGTACTTC. It translates to CASSSSVGSYEQYF.

This clone was found once. The V call is TRBV9, the J call TRBJ2-5, with 8 bases aligning to TRBD2. CDR1 is SGDLS, CDR2 YYNGEE, per germline. The CDR3 contains 15 residues. V dropped 1 base and J dropped 5; count of bases not matched to a gene: 7. The CDR3 spells CASSVSSGGRETQYF. The CDR3 nucleotides read TGTGCCAGCAGCGTATCGTCGGGGGGGCGGGAGACCCAGTACTTC.

This clone was seen once. At the DNA level, this CDR3 is encoded by other sequences in the same sample as well. J is TRBJ1-1 and V is TRBV15; D is unclear. The CDR3 is 13 amino acids. Trimming shortened V by 1 base and J by 1 base, and 4 bases separated the two germline ends. Germline assignment: CDR1 LNHNV and CDR2 YYDKDF (reference sequence). CDR3 protein: CATSRVGNTEAFF. CDR3 in DNA: TGTGCCACCAGCAGAGTTGGGAACACTGAAGCTTTCTTT.

The chain is built from TRBV11-2 and TRBJ2-3; weak D call: TRBD1 (5 bases). The CDR3 has 15 amino acids. CDR1 and CDR2 (germline): SGHAT, FQNNGV. V lost 7 bases and J 0 bases, leaving 14 bases between the germline ends. CDR3 sequence reads: CASTRSGLSTDTQYF. The CDR3 region has the DNA TGTGCCAGCACACGATCAGGGCTTAGCACAGATACGCAGTATTTT.

This chain uses TRBV9 with TRBJ2-5; 16 bases are a match to TRBD2. The CDR3 runs to 18 residues. Trimming cost V 1 base and J 5 bases; bases outside gene matches: 8. CDR1 and CDR2 (germline): SGDLS, YYNGEE. CDR3 sequence: CASSVRPGLAGGLETQYF. CDR3 DNA sequence: TGTGCCAGCAGCGTAAGACCGGGACTAGCGGGGGGGCTTGAGACCCAGTACTTC.

This chain links TRBV19 with TRBJ2-2; D possibly corresponds to TRBD1 (5 bases). V lost 6 bases and J 3 bases, leaving 11 bases between the germline ends. Germline-derived CDR1 and CDR2 are LNHDA and SQIVND (reference sequence). This CDR3 comprises 14 residues. Written as DNA, the CDR3 is TGTGCCAGTAGGCAGGGCGTGGACACCGGGGAGCTGTTTTTT. Translated: CASRQGVDTGELFF.

This rearrangement joins TRBV5-6 to TRBJ2-7, with 8 bases aligning to TRBD1. This CDR3 region has 13 residues. Trimming removed 0 bases from V and 4 bases from J; junction bases left unmatched: 0. From germline, CDR1 is SGHDT and CDR2 YYEEEE. CDR3: CASSLDRGYEQYV. The CDR3 DNA is TGTGCCAGCAGCTTGGACAGGGGGTACGAGCAGTACGTC.

This rearrangement joins TRBV7-9 to TRBJ2-5, with TRBD2 matching over 7 bases. The CDR3 loop spans 14 amino acids. Germline V gene lookup returns CDR1 SEHNR and CDR2 FQNEAQ (reference sequence). V lost 5 bases to trimming and J lost 5 bases; unmatched junction nucleotides: 8. CDR3 residues: CASSPQTSRETQYF. As DNA, the CDR3 is TGTGCCAGCAGCCCCCAGACTAGCCGGGAGACCCAGTACTTC.

This clone came up a few times. V gene TRBV7-2 combines with J gene TRBJ1-5; D is possibly TRBD1 (6 bases). Between the trimmed V and J ends, which lost 2 bases and 3 bases, there was a span of 14 bases. CDR3 length: 16 amino acids. Germline assignment: CDR1 SGHTA and CDR2 FQGNSA. The chain's CDR3 is CASSLWPRGDNQPQHF. The DNA for the CDR3 is TGTGCCAGCAGCTTATGGCCCAGGGGTGACAATCAGCCCCAGCATTTT.

This sequence joins TRBV5-5 and TRBJ2-3; D unresolved. The V and J ends lost 1 base and 0 bases respectively, with 6 bases between them. The CDR3 totals 14 residues. Germline values: CDR1 SGHKS, CDR2 YYEKEE (reference sequence). The CDR3 reads CASSLTGSTDTQYF. The DNA for the CDR3 is TGTGCCAGCAGCTTGACGGGTAGCACAGATACGCAGTATTTT.

In this sample, this clone turned up a few times. The rearrangement uses TRBV5-4 and TRBJ2-5, with 8 bases that match TRBD2. Per germline, CDR1 SGHNT and CDR2 YYREEE (reference sequence). This CDR3 has 14 residues. V lost 1 base and J lost 4; bases outside the gene matches: 3. The CDR3 coding sequence is TGTGCCAGCAGCTTGAGCGGGGGAGGAGAGACCCAGTACTTC. The encoded protein is CASSLSGGGETQYF.